This TCR beta chain was obtained from a study of T cell repertoires in cytomegalovirus infection. The V end lost 7 bases, the J end lost 6 bases, and 16 bases lay between the germline ends. The CDR3 contains 14 residues. This clonotype has ten or more counts. Its antigen remains unknown. MiXCR, applied by TCRdb to the reads, yields one record per CDR3 protein. The sample holds approximately 500,000 distinct CDR3 sequences; 33% are singletons and the top ten take about a sixth. Sequences were derived from cultured PBMCs, sampled from culture after CMV antigen stimulation. The clonotype originates from a human donor in good health (CMV status not recorded). Some clones in this sample may be carry-over from other donors' samples. The chain has TRBV12-3 or TRBV12-4 and TRBJ1-5; D perhaps matches TRBD1 (5 bases). CDR3: CASTISGIGQPQHF. The CDR3 DNA reads as TGTGCCAGCACGATATCAGGGATAGGTCAGCCCCAGCATTTT.